Below, 29 T cell receptor beta chains from the same sample are listed, as sequenced in a study of PD-1 blockade in classical Hodgkin lymphoma. Time point here: cycle 4 day 1 (C4D1), after 6 weeks of nivolumab. Following autologous stem cell transplantation, relapse occurred in every patient, and exposure to brentuximab vedotin varied. This table comes from immunoSEQ multiplex PCR, and its TCRdb copy is limited to in-frame clones, with some not included. The data contain under 60,000 clones, approximately 86% of them singletons. Sequencing was performed on peripheral blood mononuclear cells (PBMCs), taken before the fourth cycle of nivolumab. The receptors derive from a human donor with classical Hodgkin lymphoma.

The J gene is TRBJ2-3, the V gene TRBV15; unclear D gene. V was trimmed by 0 bases and J by 3 bases, leaving 7 bases between them. The CDR3 runs 14 residues. Germline V gene lookup returns CDR1 LNHNV and CDR2 YYDKDF (reference sequence). CDR3 DNA: TGTGCCACCAGCAGAGATCTCGCTACAGATACGCAGTATTTT. Translating it yields CATSRDLATDTQYF.

This clone was seen only once. The chain links TRBV27 to TRBJ1-4; D may be TRBD1 (5 bases). V shed 4 bases and J shed 10 bases, with 16 bases lying between them. CDR1 and CDR2 from the germline V gene are MNHEY and SMNVEV (reference sequence). This CDR3 region has 14 residues. In DNA, the CDR3 is TGTGCCAGCAGTTGGGGGGATAAGGGAGCAAAACTGTTTTTT. This translates into CASSWGDKGAKLFF.

This chain joins TRBV12-5 and TRBJ2-1; TRBD2 matches at 7 bases. The trim removed 5 bases at V and 8 bases at J, leaving 6 bases unmatched. From germline, CDR1 is LGHNT and CDR2 FRNRAP. The CDR3 runs 13 residues. CDR3 amino acids: CASGPWGGDEQFF. CDR3 nucleotide sequence: TGTGCTAGTGGTCCCTGGGGAGGGGATGAGCAGTTCTTC.

This chain joins TRBV5-1 and TRBJ1-2, with D possibly being TRBD1 (5 bases). The ends were cut back, 3 bases at V and 4 bases at J, with 16 bases in the middle. Germline values: CDR1 SGHRS, CDR2 YFSETQ. The CDR3 has 15 amino acids. CDR3 DNA sequence: TGCGCCAGCAGCTCCCGGGCCCCAACAGGCTATGGCTACACCTTC. Its translation is CASSSRAPTGYGYTF.

This chain's CDR3 is CASSFSNEQFF. CDR3 sequence (DNA): TGCGCCAGCAGCTTTTCTAATGAGCAGTTCTTC. The chain carries TRBV5-1 and TRBJ2-1; D ambiguous. Trimming shortened V by 2 bases and J by 7 bases, and 4 bases separated the two germline ends. There are 11 residues in the CDR3. Germline CDR1 reads SGHRS; CDR2 reads YFSETQ.

The rearrangement joins TRBV29-1 to TRBJ2-7; the D is unclear. Trimming took off 2 bases at V and 4 bases at J, with 12 bases between the two ends. The CDR3 extends over 13 amino acids. Germline V gives CDR1 SQVTM, CDR2 ANQGSEA. As DNA, the CDR3 is TGCAGCGTTGAACCCGATGTGGGTTACGAGCAGTACTTC. Translation: CSVEPDVGYEQYF.

The V gene is TRBV6-1, the J gene TRBJ2-1; TRBD1 agrees at 9 bases. Per germline, CDR1 MNHNS and CDR2 SASEGT. This CDR3 contains 21 residues. V lost 1 base, J lost 8 bases, and 24 bases stayed unmatched. This CDR3 is CASSEVGTGSWREFFVDEQFF. In DNA form, the CDR3 reads TGTGCCAGCAGTGAAGTGGGGACAGGGTCTTGGCGGGAGTTTTTTGTAGATGAGCAGTTCTTC.

V and J are TRBV27 and TRBJ2-1; 11 bases are shared with TRBD1. The CDR3 has 15 amino acids. Trimming removed 6 bases from V and 3 bases from J; junction bases left unmatched: 4. Germline lookup yields CDR1 MNHEY and CDR2 SMNVEV (reference sequence). Written as DNA, the CDR3 is TGTGCCAGCAGGGGACAGGGGGTCGACTACAATGAGCAGTTCTTC. It encodes CASRGQGVDYNEQFF.

The J gene is TRBJ2-3, the V gene TRBV6-1, with 11 bases lining up with TRBD2. CDR1 MNHNS and CDR2 SASEGT come from the germline V gene. The CDR3 has 16 residues. V dropped 3 bases and J dropped 4; count of bases not matched to a gene: 6. The CDR3 loop reads CASSDPGTSGADTQYF. Written as DNA, the CDR3 is TGTGCCAGCAGTGACCCCGGGACTAGCGGCGCAGATACGCAGTATTTT.

This clone was observed a single time. CDR3 residues: CASSQAGPGAGSSYEQYF. The CDR3 nucleotides read TGTGCCAGCAGCCAAGCAGGCCCGGGGGCGGGGAGCTCCTACGAGCAGTACTTC. The V and J genes are TRBV4-2 and TRBJ2-7; TRBD1 or TRBD2 may be the D gene (6 bases each). The germline CDR1 and CDR2 sequences are LGHNA and YNFKEQ. The CDR3 length is 18 residues. V was clipped by 1 base and J by 0 bases, with 19 bases between them.

CDR3 residues: CATSRRDRGLGEQYF. The CDR3, as DNA: TGTGCCACCAGCAGGAGGGACAGGGGGCTCGGCGAGCAGTACTTC. The chain carries TRBV15 and TRBJ2-7; 12 bases agree with TRBD1. The CDR3 consists of 15 residues. V lost 3 bases to trimming and J lost 6 bases; unmatched junction nucleotides: 6. Germline V lookup: CDR1 LNHNV, CDR2 YYDKDF (reference sequence).

Only one count was recorded for this clone. The CDR3 DNA sequence: TGCGCCAGCAGCTGGCCCACGGCTAGCGGGGACAACACAGATACGCAGTATTTT. It translates to CASSWPTASGDNTDTQYF. The V gene is TRBV5-1, the J gene TRBJ2-3, with 9 bases identical to TRBD2. The CDR3 consists of 18 residues. After removal of 3 bases from V and 2 bases from J, the junction contained 13 bases not matched to a gene. Germline lookup yields CDR1 SGHRS and CDR2 YFSETQ.

The chain has TRBV6-5 and TRBJ2-7; D gene unclear. The germline V and J ends were trimmed by 11 bases and 3 bases, with 17 bases remaining between them. The CDR3 runs to 13 residues. Germline CDR1 is MNHEY and CDR2 is SVGAGI. The CDR3 sequence: CALNGSRYYEQYF. CDR3 coding DNA: TGTGCCCTCAACGGCAGTCGTTACTACGAGCAGTACTTC.

Regarding this clone: The identical CDR3 is also encoded by other nucleotide sequences in the sample. The rearrangement uses TRBV5-6 and TRBJ1-1; a possible D gene is TRBD1 (6 bases). The V gene lost 1 base and the J gene lost 1 base, with 8 bases spanning the gap. The CDR3 has 14 residues. Germline V gene sequence: CDR1 SGHDT, CDR2 YYEEEE. CDR3 sequence: CASSLPTGNTEAFF. In nucleotides, the CDR3 is TGTGCCAGCAGCTTGCCGACAGGGAACACTGAAGCTTTCTTT.

The CDR3 DNA reads TGTGCCAGCAGCTTGACGGGCGGGGGCGACGAGCAGTACTTC. Translation gives CASSLTGGGDEQYF. The V and J genes are TRBV5-6 and TRBJ2-7; tentatively, D is TRBD2 (7 bases). The ends were cut back, 1 base at V and 5 bases at J, with 13 bases in the middle. The CDR3 has 14 amino acids. In germline, CDR1 is SGHDT, CDR2 YYEEEE. The full variable domain, in which reference TRBV5-6 and TRBJ2-7 provide the parts outside the CDR3, is DAGVTQSPTHLIKTRGQQVTLRCSPKSGHDTVSWYQQALGQGPQFIFQYYEEEERQRGNFPDRFSGHQFPNYSSELNVNALLLGDSALYLCASSLTGGGDEQYFGPGTRLTVT.

The rearrangement uses TRBV9 and TRBJ2-3; tentatively, D is TRBD1 (6 bases). The V gene's germline CDR1 is SGDLS and CDR2 YYNGEE. This CDR3 has 14 amino acids. V gave up 3 bases and J gave up 4 bases, with 12 bases separating them. The CDR3 DNA reads TGTGCCAGCAGCGCTCACAGGGCGCCAGATACGCAGTATTTT. Its protein is CASSAHRAPDTQYF.

The chain combines TRBV7-2 with TRBJ1-1; D is ambiguous. Germline V lookup: CDR1 SGHTA, CDR2 FQGNSA. Between the trimmed V and J ends, which lost 5 bases and 1 base, there was a span of 2 bases. The CDR3 runs 11 residues. CDR3 protein: CASSQNTEAFF. CDR3 nucleotides: TGTGCCAGCAGCCAGAACACTGAAGCTTTCTTT.

The chain links TRBV28 to TRBJ2-1; 7 nucleotides align to TRBD2. The CDR3 contains 16 residues. In germline, CDR1 is MDHEN, CDR2 SYDVKM. V was clipped by 6 bases and J by 2 bases; unmatched bases: 10. CDR3 coding DNA: TGTGCCAGCAGGCGCAGGCGGGAGAGGACCTACAATGAGCAGTTCTTC. Protein: CASRRRRERTYNEQFF.

This chain connects TRBV6-5 to TRBJ2-7; TRBD1 agrees at 9 bases. Germline V gene data show CDR1 as MNHEY and CDR2 as SVGAGI. V was pared by 2 bases and J by 3 bases, with 8 bases of the junction left unmatched. The CDR3 length is 16 residues. The CDR3 DNA follows: TGTGCCAGCAGTTACGGGGGGGGGACAGGGTTCTACGAGCAGTACTTC. Translation gives CASSYGGGTGFYEQYF.

The chain links TRBV29-1 to TRBJ2-1; 13 bases are a match to TRBD2. Trimming removed 3 bases from V and 6 bases from J; junction bases left unmatched: 20. This CDR3 is 20 amino acids long. Germline CDR1 reads SQVTM; CDR2 reads ANQGSEA. As DNA, the CDR3 is TGCAGCGTTGATGGCAGGGGAAACCCACTAGCGGGAGGGCCCAGCAATGAGCAGTTCTTC. This gives the protein CSVDGRGNPLAGGPSNEQFF.

This clone was recorded only once. The V call is TRBV2, the J call TRBJ1-4, with 7 bases aligning to TRBD1. The CDR3 is made up of 13 amino acids. Germline trimming cut 3 bases from V and 8 bases from J; bases unmatched to any gene: 3. Germline loops: CDR1 SNHLY, CDR2 FYNNEI. The CDR3 region is CASSDRGDEKLFF. In nucleotides, the CDR3 is TGTGCCAGCAGTGACAGGGGGGACGAAAAACTGTTTTTT.

The genes are TRBV27 and TRBJ1-2; D perhaps matches TRBD1 (6 bases). The CDR3 is made up of 13 amino acids. Trimming removed 6 bases at V and 6 bases at J, with 14 bases between. Germline CDR1 is MNHEY and CDR2 is SMNVEV (reference sequence). Here the CDR3 DNA reads TGTGCCAGCAGCCTGACCCCAGGGGATGGCTACACCTTC. It encodes CASSLTPGDGYTF.

CDR3 bases: TGTGCCAGCAGCTTATCGAACGAGCAGCCCCAGCATTTT. It codes for CASSLSNEQPQHF. V usage is TRBV7-6 and J usage is TRBJ1-5; the D is unclear. V was clipped by 2 bases and J by 7 bases, with 9 bases between them. The CDR3 length is 13 residues. Germline values: CDR1 SGHVS, CDR2 FNYEAQ.

In its sample, this clone was seen once. J is TRBJ2-2 and V is TRBV18; D ambiguous. The V and J ends lost 3 bases and 1 base respectively, with 3 bases between them. The germline V gene encodes CDR1 KGHSH and CDR2 LQKENI. The CDR3 is 13 amino acids. CDR3 bases: TGTGCCAGCTCACCGGAGAACACCGGGGAGCTGTTTTTT. Protein: CASSPENTGELFF.

The chain recombines TRBV18 with TRBJ2-4, with TRBD1 matching over 9 bases. V shed 3 bases, J shed 1 base, and the junction held 4 bases outside the gene matches. Germline assignment: CDR1 KGHSH and CDR2 LQKENI. This CDR3 is 16 amino acids long. The CDR3 is CASSPLQGAAKNIQYF. The CDR3 nucleotides are TGTGCCAGCTCACCCCTACAGGGGGCGGCCAAAAACATTCAGTACTTC.

The rearrangement links TRBV29-1 to TRBJ1-1; 8 bases are a match to TRBD1. This CDR3 comprises 17 residues. Germline V gene lookup returns CDR1 SQVTM and CDR2 ANQGSEA. J gave up 0 bases and V 1 base, and 10 bases lay outside the gene matches. The CDR3 loop reads CSVEAPQGVDMNTEAFF. CDR3 nucleotide sequence: TGCAGCGTTGAAGCTCCACAGGGGGTGGACATGAACACTGAAGCTTTCTTT.

The J gene is TRBJ2-7, the V gene TRBV7-9, with 8 bases aligning to TRBD2. V lost 5 bases, J lost 3 bases, and 9 bases stayed unmatched. CDR1 and CDR2 from the germline V gene are SEHNR and FQNEAQ (reference sequence). CDR3 length: 15 residues. The chain's CDR3 is CASSPPSSGLYEQYF. The CDR3 nucleotides are TGTGCCAGCAGCCCCCCCTCTAGCGGGCTCTACGAGCAGTACTTC.

The chain's CDR3 is CASSLVGGTSGRNEQFF. The CDR3 DNA reads as TGTGCCAGCAGCTTAGTGGGGGGGACTAGCGGGAGGAATGAGCAGTTCTTC. This chain connects TRBV13 to TRBJ2-1, with TRBD2 matching over 15 bases. The CDR3 extends over 17 amino acids. V trimming: 1 base; J trimming: 7 bases; junction bases outside the gene matches: 5. Germline values: CDR1 PRHDT, CDR2 FYEKMQ (reference sequence).

V gene TRBV7-2 combines with J gene TRBJ2-2; 16 bases match TRBD2. This CDR3 contains 18 residues. Germline V lookup: CDR1 SGHTA, CDR2 FQGNSA. The J segment lost 6 bases and the V segment lost 5 bases, leaving 9 bases of the junction unmatched. CDR3 residues: CASSPPGLAGGGAGELFF. The CDR3 DNA reads as TGTGCCAGCAGCCCGCCGGGACTAGCGGGGGGGGGTGCCGGGGAGCTGTTTTTT.